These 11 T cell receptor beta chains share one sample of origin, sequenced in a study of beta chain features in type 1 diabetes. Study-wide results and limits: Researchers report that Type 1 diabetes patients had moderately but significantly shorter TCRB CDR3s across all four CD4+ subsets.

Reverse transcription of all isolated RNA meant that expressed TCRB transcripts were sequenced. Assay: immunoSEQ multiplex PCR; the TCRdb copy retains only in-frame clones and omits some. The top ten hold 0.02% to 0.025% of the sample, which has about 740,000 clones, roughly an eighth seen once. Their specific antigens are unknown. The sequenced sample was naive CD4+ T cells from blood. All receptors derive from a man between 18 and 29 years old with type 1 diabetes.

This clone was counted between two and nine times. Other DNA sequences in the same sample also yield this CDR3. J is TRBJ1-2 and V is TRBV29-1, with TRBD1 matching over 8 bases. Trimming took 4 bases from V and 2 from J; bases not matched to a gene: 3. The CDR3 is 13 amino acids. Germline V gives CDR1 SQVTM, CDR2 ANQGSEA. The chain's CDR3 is CSVVQGANYGYTF. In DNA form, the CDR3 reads TGCAGCGTTGTTCAGGGGGCAAACTATGGCTACACCTTC.

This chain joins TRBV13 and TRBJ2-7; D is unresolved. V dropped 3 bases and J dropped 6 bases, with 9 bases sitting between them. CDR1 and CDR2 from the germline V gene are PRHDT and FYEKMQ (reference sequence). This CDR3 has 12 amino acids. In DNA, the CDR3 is TGTGCCAGCAGCTTTGGATTGCGCGAGCAGTACTTC. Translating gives CASSFGLREQYF.

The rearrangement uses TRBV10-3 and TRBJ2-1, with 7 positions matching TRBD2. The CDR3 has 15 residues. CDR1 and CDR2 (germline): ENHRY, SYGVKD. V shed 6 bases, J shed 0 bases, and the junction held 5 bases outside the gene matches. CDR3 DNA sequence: TGTGCCATCAGGCGGAGCGGGGACTCCTACAATGAGCAGTTCTTC. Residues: CAIRRSGDSYNEQFF.

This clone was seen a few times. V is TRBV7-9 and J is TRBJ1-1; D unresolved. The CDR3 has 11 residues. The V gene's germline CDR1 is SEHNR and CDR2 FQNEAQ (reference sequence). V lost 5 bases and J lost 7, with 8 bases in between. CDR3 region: CASSLEREAFF. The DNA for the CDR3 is TGTGCCAGCAGCCTAGAACGTGAAGCTTTCTTT.

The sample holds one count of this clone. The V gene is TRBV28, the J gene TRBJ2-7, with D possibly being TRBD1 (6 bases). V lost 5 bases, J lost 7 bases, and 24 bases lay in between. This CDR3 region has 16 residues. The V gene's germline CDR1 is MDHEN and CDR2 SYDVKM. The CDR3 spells CASSPVHRAPSVEQYF. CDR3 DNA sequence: TGTGCCAGCAGTCCGGTGCACAGGGCCCCAAGTGTTGAGCAGTACTTC.

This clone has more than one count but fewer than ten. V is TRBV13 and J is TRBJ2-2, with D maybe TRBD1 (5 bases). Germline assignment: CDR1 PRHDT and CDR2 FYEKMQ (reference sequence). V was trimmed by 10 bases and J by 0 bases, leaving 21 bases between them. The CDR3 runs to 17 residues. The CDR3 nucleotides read TGTGCCAATTCCCCACGGGCGGCAGGGTCGAACACCGGGGAGCTGTTTTTT. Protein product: CANSPRAAGSNTGELFF.

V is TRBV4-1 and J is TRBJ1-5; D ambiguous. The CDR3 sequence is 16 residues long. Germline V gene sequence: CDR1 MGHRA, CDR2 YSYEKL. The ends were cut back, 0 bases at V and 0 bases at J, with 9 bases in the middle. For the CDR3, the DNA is TGCGCCAGCAGCCAAGATGAACAGTATAGCAATCAGCCCCAGCATTTT. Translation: CASSQDEQYSNQPQHF.

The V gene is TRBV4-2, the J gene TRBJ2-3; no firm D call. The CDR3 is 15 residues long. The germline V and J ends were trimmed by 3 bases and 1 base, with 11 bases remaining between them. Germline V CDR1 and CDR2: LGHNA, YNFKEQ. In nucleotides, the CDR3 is TGTGCCAGCAGCCAGGTTCTTTCGGGCACAGATACGCAGTATTTT. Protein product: CASSQVLSGTDTQYF.

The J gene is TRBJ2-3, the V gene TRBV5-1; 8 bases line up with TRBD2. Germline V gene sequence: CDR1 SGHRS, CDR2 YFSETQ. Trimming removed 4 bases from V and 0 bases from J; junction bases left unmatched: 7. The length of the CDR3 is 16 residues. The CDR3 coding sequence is TGCGCCAGCAGCCTTACTAGCGGACATAGCACAGATACGCAGTATTTT. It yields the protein CASSLTSGHSTDTQYF.

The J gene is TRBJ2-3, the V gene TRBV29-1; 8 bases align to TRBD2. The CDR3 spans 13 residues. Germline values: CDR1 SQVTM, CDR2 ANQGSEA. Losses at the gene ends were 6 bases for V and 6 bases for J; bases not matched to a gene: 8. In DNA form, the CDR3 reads TGCAGCGTGGCGGCCCCGGGGGGGGATACGCAGTATTTT. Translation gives CSVAAPGGDTQYF.

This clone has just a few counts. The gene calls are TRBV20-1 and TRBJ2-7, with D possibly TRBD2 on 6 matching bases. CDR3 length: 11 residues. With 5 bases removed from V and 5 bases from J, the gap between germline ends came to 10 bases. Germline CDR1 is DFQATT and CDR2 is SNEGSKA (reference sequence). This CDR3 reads CSAYGTHEQYF. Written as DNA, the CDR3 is TGCAGTGCTTACGGGACTCACGAGCAGTACTTC.